This T cell receptor beta chain was observed in a study of blood T cell repertoires in COVID-19 (dated by TCRdb to about 2020). With respect to the entire study: Samples from collaborators originated in the United States, Italy and Spain and spanned both the acute and convalescent phases of COVID-19. The prospective study material was composed of cDNA or gDNA derived from T cells, B-cell-depleted T cells, or PBMCs. Subjects who had been exposed to COVID-19, were actively infected with it, or had recovered from it provided the deeply sampled blood TCRbeta repertoires that made up the dataset. A freely available public database, intended as a resource for researchers studying the immune response to SARS-CoV-2, is where the repertoires were released. Samples were obtained from the ongoing ImmuneRACE study (first 160 participants) and from 950 to 1,500 subjects provided by 6 global collaborators. A de-identified subject ID, COVID-19 status, age in years and sex were almost always included in the sample metadata. Where available, HLA class I and class II types were taken from metadata supplied by the sample provider and were not determined by assay-based typing. General study outcomes and caveats: The amount of clinical and demographic metadata varied by source and participant and was provided uncurated.

About this clone itself: Its antigen is still unknown. The record has no base qualities; no much larger clone is one base away.

Another Seattle source contributed samples from volunteer blood donors who had recovered from COVID-19. Whole blood was collected in K2EDTA tubes by collaborating institutions according to the institutions' own protocols. Collaborator samples were shipped for TCRbeta analysis as frozen whole blood, isolated PBMCs, or DNA extracted from either sample type. Deletion took 3 bases off V and 3 bases off J, with a span of 12 bases between the germline ends. CDR1 and CDR2, per the germline V gene, are SQVTM and ANQGSEA. From its cysteine to its phenylalanine, the CDR3 spans 14 amino acids. Left in the record is the CDR3 DNA by itself, 42 bases read in frame from the first base. TCRbeta CDR3 regions were amplified from genomic DNA using the immunoSEQ Assay, a bias-controlled multiplex PCR. The study's own analysis went as follows. Nucleated cell counts per sample were estimated from amplification of reference gene primers within the assay. To quantify the absolute abundance of each unique TCRbeta CDR3 rearrangement, sequence reads were collapsed and filtered. Productive Simpson clonality was computed per sample as the square root of Simpson's diversity index over productive rearrangements. TCRdb holds this immuneACCESS table with in-frame rearrangements only. Some clones are missing; in checked studies, unresolved V genes explain under half, and the rest has no known cause. V and J calls and clone size come straight from that table; D and trimming were deduced from the DNA. This sample is represented by 250,000 to 300,000 clones; roughly 83% of them were singletons. Roughly 4.6% of the sample is held by the ten biggest clonotypes.

Sequencing was carried out using peripheral blood. Recombination linked TRBV29-1 to TRBJ1-3; a weak D assignment points to TRBD1 (6 bases agree). The sequence came from a man aged 60 to 75 who had recovered from COVID-19. The CDR3 protein: CSVDPGAGGNTIYF. The nucleotide sequence reads TGCAGCGTTGACCCAGGGGCGGGTGGAAACACCATATATTTT.